Listed here are 9 T cell receptor beta chains from one sample, sequenced in a study of early T cells in non-severe SARS-CoV-2 infection. TCRdb independently ran MiXCR on the 5' RACE reads; one entry per CDR3 protein. The profile covers roughly 88,000 distinct CDR3 sequences, with around 13% appearing a single time and 5% to 7% taken by the ten largest. The source material was whole blood. The receptors derive from an adult who was a healthcare worker with PCR-confirmed SARS-CoV-2 infection or an uninfected control (not recorded which).

The chain links TRBV3-1 to TRBJ1-2, with TRBD1 as a possible D gene (5 bases). The length of the CDR3 is 15 residues. The germline gives CDR1 LGHDT, CDR2 YNNKEL (reference sequence). Trimming stripped 0 bases from V and 2 bases from J, with 10 bases between. CDR3 DNA sequence: TGTGCCAGCAGCCAAGAGGGACGGGGGAACTATGGCTACACCTTC. This translates into CASSQEGRGNYGYTF.

The chain links TRBV28 to TRBJ1-1, with D tentatively TRBD1 (5 bases). This CDR3 comprises 15 residues. Trimming shortened V by 2 bases and J by 3 bases, and 13 bases separated the two germline ends. Germline assignment: CDR1 MDHEN and CDR2 SYDVKM. Here the CDR3 DNA reads TGTGCCAGCAGTTTACGGGGCGCGGAATACACTGAAGCTTTCTTT. This encodes CASSLRGAEYTEAFF.

This clonotype occurred a few times. This rearrangement joins TRBV29-1 to TRBJ1-3; D gene uncertain. Germline V gene data show CDR1 as SQVTM and CDR2 as ANQGSEA. Trimming left V 7 bases short and J 2 bases short, with 12 bases between. The CDR3 extends over 13 amino acids. This CDR3 reads CSARTVAGNTIYF. The DNA of the CDR3 is TGCAGCGCTAGGACGGTGGCTGGAAACACCATATATTTT.

The V call is TRBV6-6, the J call TRBJ2-7; maybe TRBD2 (5 bases). Germline V gene lookup returns CDR1 MNHNY and CDR2 SVGAGI (reference sequence). This CDR3 comprises 14 residues. The ends were cut back, 0 bases at V and 4 bases at J, with 10 bases in the middle. The CDR3 DNA follows: TGTGCCAGCAGTTACTCGATCGCGGGTTACGAGCAGTACTTC. Translated, it gives CASSYSIAGYEQYF.

This clonotype was counted many times. V gene TRBV18 combines with J gene TRBJ1-5; D gene uncertain. Trimming removed 3 bases at V and 6 bases at J, with 12 bases between. The CDR3 length is 14 residues. Germline V lookup: CDR1 KGHSH, CDR2 LQKENI. The CDR3, as DNA: TGTGCCAGCTCACCTGGAGACGCGATTCAGCCCCAGCATTTT. It translates to CASSPGDAIQPQHF.

In this sample, this clonotype turned up a few times. V usage is TRBV20-1 and J usage is TRBJ2-1, with 9 bases matching TRBD2. V was clipped by 2 bases and J by 3 bases; unmatched bases: 5. The germline V gene encodes CDR1 DFQATT and CDR2 SNEGSKA (reference sequence). The CDR3 totals 15 residues. The DNA for the CDR3 is TGCAGTGCTAGACCGGGACTAGCCCGCTACAATGAGCAGTTCTTC. Protein: CSARPGLARYNEQFF.

A few counts support this clonotype. The chain combines TRBV6-2 or TRBV6-3 with TRBJ2-6; perhaps D is TRBD1 or TRBD2 (5 bases each). The CDR3 loop spans 19 amino acids. Germline assignment: CDR1 MNHEY and CDR2 SVGEGT. Trimming removed 2 bases at V and 0 bases at J, with 17 bases between. The DNA of the CDR3 is TGTGCCAGCAGTTACGACCTCCGGGACGACTACTCTGGGGCCAACGTCCTGACTTTC. The encoded protein is CASSYDLRDDYSGANVLTF.

J is TRBJ2-3 and V is TRBV28, with 10 bases fitting TRBD1. Per the germline V gene, CDR1 is MDHEN and CDR2 is SYDVKM. The CDR3 runs 17 residues. The junction had 5 bases not matched to a gene; V was cut back by 2 bases and J by 0 bases. CDR3 nucleotide sequence: TGTGCCAGCAGTTTACTTGGGACAGGGGACAGCACAGATACGCAGTATTTT. Translation gives CASSLLGTGDSTDTQYF.

The chain combines TRBV6-6 with TRBJ2-3; 7 bases align to TRBD1. This CDR3 has 16 amino acids. Germline V CDR1 and CDR2: MNHNY, SVGAGI (reference sequence). With 6 bases clipped from V and 4 bases from J, the junction kept 13 bases outside the gene matches. The CDR3 loop reads CASRPPRQGKSDTQYF. The CDR3 coding sequence is TGTGCCAGCAGACCTCCTCGACAGGGAAAGTCAGATACGCAGTATTTT.